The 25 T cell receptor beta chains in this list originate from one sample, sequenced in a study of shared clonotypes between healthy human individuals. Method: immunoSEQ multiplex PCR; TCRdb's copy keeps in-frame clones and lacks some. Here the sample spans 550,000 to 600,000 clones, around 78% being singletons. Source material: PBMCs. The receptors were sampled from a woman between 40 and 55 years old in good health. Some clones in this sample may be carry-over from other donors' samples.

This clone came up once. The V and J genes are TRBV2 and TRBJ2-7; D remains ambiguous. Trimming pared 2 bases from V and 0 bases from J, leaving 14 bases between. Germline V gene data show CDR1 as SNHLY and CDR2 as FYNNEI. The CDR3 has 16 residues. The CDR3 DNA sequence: TGTGCCAGCAGTGAAAAAGTGCTAACGAGCTCCTACGAGCAGTACTTC. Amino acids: CASSEKVLTSSYEQYF.

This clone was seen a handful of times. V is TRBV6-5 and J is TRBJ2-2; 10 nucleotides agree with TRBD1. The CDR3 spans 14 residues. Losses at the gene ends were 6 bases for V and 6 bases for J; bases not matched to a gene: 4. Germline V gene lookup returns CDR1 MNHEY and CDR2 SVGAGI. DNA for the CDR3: TGTGCCAGCAGCTCCGGGACAGGGGCCGGGGAGCTGTTTTTT. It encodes CASSSGTGAGELFF.

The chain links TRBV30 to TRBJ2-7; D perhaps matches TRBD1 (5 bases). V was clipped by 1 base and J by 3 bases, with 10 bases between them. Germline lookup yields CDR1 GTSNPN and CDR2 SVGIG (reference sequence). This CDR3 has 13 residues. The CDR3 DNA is TGTGCCTGGAGTGGTGGCAGGGTCTACGAGCAGTACTTC. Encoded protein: CAWSGGRVYEQYF.

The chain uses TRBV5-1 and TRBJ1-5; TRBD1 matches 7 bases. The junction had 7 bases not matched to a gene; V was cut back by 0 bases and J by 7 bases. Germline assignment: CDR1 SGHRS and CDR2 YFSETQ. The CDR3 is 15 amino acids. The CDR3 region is CASSLAGGQQQPQHF. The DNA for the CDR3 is TGCGCCAGCAGCTTGGCCGGGGGACAGCAACAGCCCCAGCATTTT.

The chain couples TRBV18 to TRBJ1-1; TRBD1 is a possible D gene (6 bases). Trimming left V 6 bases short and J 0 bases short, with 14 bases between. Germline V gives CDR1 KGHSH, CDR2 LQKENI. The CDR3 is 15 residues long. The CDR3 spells CASSPGQRMNTEAFF. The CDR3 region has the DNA TGTGCCAGCTCGCCCGGACAGAGAATGAACACTGAAGCTTTCTTT.

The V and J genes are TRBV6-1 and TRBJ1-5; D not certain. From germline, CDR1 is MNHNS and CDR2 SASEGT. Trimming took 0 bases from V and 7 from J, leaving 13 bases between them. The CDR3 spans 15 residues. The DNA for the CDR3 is TGTGCCAGCAGTGAAGCGGGAGGGAAGTGGCAGCCCCAGCATTTT. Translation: CASSEAGGKWQPQHF.

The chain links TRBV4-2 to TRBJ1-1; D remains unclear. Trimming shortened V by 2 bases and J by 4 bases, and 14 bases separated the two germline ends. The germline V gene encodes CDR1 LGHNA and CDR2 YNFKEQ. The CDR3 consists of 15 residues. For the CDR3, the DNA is TGTGCCAGCAGCCAACGTCTCCTAGGAGGCACTGAAGCTTTCTTT. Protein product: CASSQRLLGGTEAFF.

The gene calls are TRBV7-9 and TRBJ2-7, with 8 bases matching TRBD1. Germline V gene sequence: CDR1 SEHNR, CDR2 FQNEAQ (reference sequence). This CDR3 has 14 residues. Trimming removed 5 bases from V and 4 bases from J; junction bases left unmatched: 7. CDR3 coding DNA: TGTGCCAGCAGCCATCGGACAGGGCAATACGAGCAGTACTTC. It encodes CASSHRTGQYEQYF.

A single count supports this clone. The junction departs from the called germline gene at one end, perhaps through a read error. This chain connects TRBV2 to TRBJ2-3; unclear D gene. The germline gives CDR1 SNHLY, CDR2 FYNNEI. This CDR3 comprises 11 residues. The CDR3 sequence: CASRASGTEDF. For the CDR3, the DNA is TGTGCCAGCAGGGCTTCCGGAACTGAAGATTTT.

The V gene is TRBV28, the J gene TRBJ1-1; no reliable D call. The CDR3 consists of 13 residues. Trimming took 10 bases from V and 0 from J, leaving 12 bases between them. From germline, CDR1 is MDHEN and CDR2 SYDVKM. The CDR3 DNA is TGTGCCATCCGCCCGACGGTGAACACTGAAGCTTTCTTT. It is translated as CAIRPTVNTEAFF.

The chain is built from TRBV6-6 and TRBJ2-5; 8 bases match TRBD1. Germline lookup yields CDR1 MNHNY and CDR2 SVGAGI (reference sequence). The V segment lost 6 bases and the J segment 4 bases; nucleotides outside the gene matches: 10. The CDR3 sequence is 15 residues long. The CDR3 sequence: CASRAPDRGSETQYF. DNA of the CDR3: TGTGCCAGCAGAGCACCTGACAGGGGTTCAGAGACCCAGTACTTC.

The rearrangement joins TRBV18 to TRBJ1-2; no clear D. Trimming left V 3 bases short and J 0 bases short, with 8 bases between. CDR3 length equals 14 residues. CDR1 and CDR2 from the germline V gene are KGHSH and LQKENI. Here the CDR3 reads CASSPQATNYGYTF. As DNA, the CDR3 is TGTGCCAGCTCACCCCAGGCCACTAACTATGGCTACACCTTC.

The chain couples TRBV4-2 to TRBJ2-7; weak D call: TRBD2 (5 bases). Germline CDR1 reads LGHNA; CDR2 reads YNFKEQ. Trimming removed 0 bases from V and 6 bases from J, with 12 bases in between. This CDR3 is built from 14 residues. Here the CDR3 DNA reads TGTGCCAGCAGCCAAGAAAAGGTCCGGGGCGAGCAGTACTTC. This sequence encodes CASSQEKVRGEQYF.

The CDR3 DNA is TGCGCCAGCAGCTTTAATCAAGCGGCGCAAGAGACCCAGTACTTC. Amino acids: CASSFNQAAQETQYF. The chain carries TRBV5-1 and TRBJ2-5; tentative D call: TRBD2 (5 bases). Germline V gives CDR1 SGHRS, CDR2 YFSETQ. This CDR3 is 15 amino acids long. V lost 2 bases to trimming and J lost 2 bases, with 13 bases between them.

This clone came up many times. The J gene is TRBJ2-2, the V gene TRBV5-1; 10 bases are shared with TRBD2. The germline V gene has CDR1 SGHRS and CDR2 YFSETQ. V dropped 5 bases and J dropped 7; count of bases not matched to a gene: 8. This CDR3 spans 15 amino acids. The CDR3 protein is CASSSSGREYGELFF. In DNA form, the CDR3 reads TGCGCCAGCAGTTCTAGCGGGAGAGAGTACGGGGAGCTGTTTTTT.

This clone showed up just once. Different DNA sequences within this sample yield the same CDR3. The CDR3 DNA follows: TGTGCCAGCAGTTTGGGATACTACGAGCAGTACTTC. This gives the protein CASSLGYYEQYF. The V call is TRBV28, the J call TRBJ2-7; D not certain. Germline V gene sequence: CDR1 MDHEN, CDR2 SYDVKM. Trimming pared 3 bases from V and 3 bases from J, leaving 6 bases between. The CDR3 has 12 residues.

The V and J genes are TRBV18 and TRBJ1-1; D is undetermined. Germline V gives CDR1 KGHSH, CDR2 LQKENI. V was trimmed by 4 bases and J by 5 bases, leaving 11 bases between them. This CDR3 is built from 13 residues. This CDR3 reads CASSQAGRTEAFF. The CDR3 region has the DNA TGTGCCAGCTCACAGGCCGGTCGGACTGAAGCTTTCTTT.

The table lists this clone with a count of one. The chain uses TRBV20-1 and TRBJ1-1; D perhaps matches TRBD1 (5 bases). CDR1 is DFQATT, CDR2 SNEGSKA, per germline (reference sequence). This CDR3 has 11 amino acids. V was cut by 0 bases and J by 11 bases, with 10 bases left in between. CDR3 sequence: CSARDRGGAFF. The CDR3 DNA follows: TGCAGTGCTAGAGATCGTGGGGGGGCTTTCTTT.

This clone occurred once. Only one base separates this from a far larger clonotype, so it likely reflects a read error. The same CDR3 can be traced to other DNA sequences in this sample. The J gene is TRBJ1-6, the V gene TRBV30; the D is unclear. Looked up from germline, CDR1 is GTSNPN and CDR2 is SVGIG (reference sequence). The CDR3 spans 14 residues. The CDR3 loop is CAWSVQRGSSPLHF. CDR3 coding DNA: TGCGCCTGGAGTGTACAGCGGGGAAGCTCACCCCTCCACTTT. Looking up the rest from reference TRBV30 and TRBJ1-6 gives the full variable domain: SQTIHQWPATLVQPVGSPLSLECTVEGTSNPNLYWYRQAAGRGLQLLFYSVGIGQISSEVPQNLSASRPQDRQFILSSKKLLLSDSGFYLCAWSVQRGSSPLHFGNGTRLTVT.

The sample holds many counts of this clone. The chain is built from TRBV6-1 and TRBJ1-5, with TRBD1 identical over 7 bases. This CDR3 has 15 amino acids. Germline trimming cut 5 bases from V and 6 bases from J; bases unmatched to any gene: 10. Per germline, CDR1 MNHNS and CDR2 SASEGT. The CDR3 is CASSRPGGEPQPQHF. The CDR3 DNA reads TGTGCCAGCAGTAGACCAGGGGGGGAGCCTCAGCCCCAGCATTTT.

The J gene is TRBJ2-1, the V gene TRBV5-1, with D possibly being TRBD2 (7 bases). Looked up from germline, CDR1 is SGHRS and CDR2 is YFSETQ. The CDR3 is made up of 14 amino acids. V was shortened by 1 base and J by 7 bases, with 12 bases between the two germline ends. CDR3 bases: TGCGCCAGCAGCTTGAGGGGGAGGGATAATGAGCAGTTCTTC. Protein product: CASSLRGRDNEQFF.

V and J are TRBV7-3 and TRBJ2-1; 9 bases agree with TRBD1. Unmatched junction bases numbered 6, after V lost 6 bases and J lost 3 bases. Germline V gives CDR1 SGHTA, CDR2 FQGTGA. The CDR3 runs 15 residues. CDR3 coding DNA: TGTGCCAGCAGTCTAATGGGACAGGGCTACAATGAGCAGTTCTTC. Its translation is CASSLMGQGYNEQFF. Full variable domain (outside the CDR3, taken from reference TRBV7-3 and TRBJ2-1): GAGVSQTPSNKVTEKGKYVELRCDPISGHTALYWYRQSLGQGPEFLIYFQGTGAADDSGLPNDRFFAVRPEGSVSTLKIQRTERGDSAVYLCASSLMGQGYNEQFFGPGTRLTVL.

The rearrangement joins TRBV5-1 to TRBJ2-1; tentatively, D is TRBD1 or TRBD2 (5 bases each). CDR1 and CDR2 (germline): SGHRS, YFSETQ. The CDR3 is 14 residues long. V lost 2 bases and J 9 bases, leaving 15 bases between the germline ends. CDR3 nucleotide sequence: TGCGCCAGCAGCTTTAAAGGGGTCGAGGGTGAGCAGTTCTTC. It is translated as CASSFKGVEGEQFF.

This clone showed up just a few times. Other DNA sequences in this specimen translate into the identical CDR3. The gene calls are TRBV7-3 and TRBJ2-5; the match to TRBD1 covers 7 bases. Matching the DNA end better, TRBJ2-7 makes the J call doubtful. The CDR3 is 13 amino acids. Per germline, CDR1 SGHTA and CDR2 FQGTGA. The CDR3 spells CASSRDRAYEQYF. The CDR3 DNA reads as TGTGCCAGCAGCAGGGACAGAGCCTACGAGCAGTACTTC.

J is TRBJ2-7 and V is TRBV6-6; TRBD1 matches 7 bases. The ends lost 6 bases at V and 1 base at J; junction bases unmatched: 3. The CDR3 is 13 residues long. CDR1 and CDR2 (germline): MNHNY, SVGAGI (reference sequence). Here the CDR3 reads CASSRGQSYEQYF. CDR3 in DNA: TGTGCCAGCAGCAGGGGACAGTCCTACGAGCAGTACTTC.